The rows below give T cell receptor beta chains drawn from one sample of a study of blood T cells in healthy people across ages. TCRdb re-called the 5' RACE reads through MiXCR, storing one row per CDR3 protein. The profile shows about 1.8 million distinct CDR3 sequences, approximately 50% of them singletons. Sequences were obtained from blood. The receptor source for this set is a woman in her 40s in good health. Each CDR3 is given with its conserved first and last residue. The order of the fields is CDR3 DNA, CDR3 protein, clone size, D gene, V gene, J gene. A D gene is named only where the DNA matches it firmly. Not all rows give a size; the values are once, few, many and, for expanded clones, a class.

CDR3nt: TGTGCCAGCAGTTACAGGCTCACGGGGACCTACAATGAGCAGTACTTC; CDR3aa: CASSYRLTGTYNEQYF; abundance: once; d_gene: NA; v_gene: TRBV6-2/TRBV6-3; j_gene: TRBJ2-7
CDR3nt: TGCAGTGCTAGGGAGCACGTAGAGACCCAGTACTTC; CDR3aa: CSAREHVETQYF; abundance: NA; d_gene: NA; v_gene: TRBV20-1; j_gene: TRBJ2-5
CDR3nt: TGTGCCAGCAGCTTGACCAATGGTGAGCAGTTCTTC; CDR3aa: CASSLTNGEQFF; abundance: NA; d_gene: NA; v_gene: TRBV5-6; j_gene: TRBJ2-1
CDR3nt: TGTGCCAGCGGTTGGGGACTAGCCAATGAGCAGTTCTTC; CDR3aa: CASGWGLANEQFF; abundance: NA; d_gene: TRBD2; v_gene: TRBV6-5; j_gene: TRBJ2-1
CDR3nt: TGTGCCAGCAGCCTAGATGGGACTAGGAATGAGCAGTTCTTC; CDR3aa: CASSLDGTRNEQFF; abundance: few; d_gene: TRBD2; v_gene: TRBV7-2; j_gene: TRBJ2-1
CDR3nt: TGTGCCAGCAGTTTCCCCCACCTGGGGGCCAACGTCCTGACTTTC; CDR3aa: CASSFPHLGANVLTF; abundance: NA; d_gene: NA; v_gene: TRBV12-3/TRBV12-4; j_gene: TRBJ2-6
CDR3nt: TGCAGTGCTCAGTATTCCGGGACAATGGGTGGCTACACCTTC; CDR3aa: CSAQYSGTMGGYTF; abundance: NA; d_gene: NA; v_gene: TRBV20-1; j_gene: TRBJ1-2
CDR3nt: TGCGCCAGCAGCCAAGATCTAGGGGGCGCCGGCAATCAGCCCCAGCATTTT; CDR3aa: CASSQDLGGAGNQPQHF; abundance: NA; d_gene: TRBD1; v_gene: TRBV4-3; j_gene: TRBJ1-5
CDR3nt: TGTGCCAGCGCCCTTACCTTGGACCCAGATACGCAGTATTTT; CDR3aa: CASALTLDPDTQYF; abundance: NA; d_gene: NA; v_gene: TRBV28; j_gene: TRBJ2-3
CDR3nt: TGCGCCAGCAGCGTGCGGACTCTCCAAGAGACCCAGTACTTC; CDR3aa: CASSVRTLQETQYF; abundance: NA; d_gene: NA; v_gene: TRBV5-1; j_gene: TRBJ2-5
CDR3nt: TGTGCCAGCAGCTTAGGGGGACAGAGTCGCTCCGAGCAGTACTTC; CDR3aa: CASSLGGQSRSEQYF; abundance: NA; d_gene: TRBD1; v_gene: TRBV11-3; j_gene: TRBJ2-7
CDR3nt: TGTGCCAGCAGCAAAGGGGACTTTCAACCCCTAGAGCAGTACTTC; CDR3aa: CASSKGDFQPLEQYF; abundance: NA; d_gene: NA; v_gene: TRBV21-1; j_gene: TRBJ2-7
CDR3nt: TGCAGCGTTCTGGACAGGGGGAATGAGCAGTTCTTC; CDR3aa: CSVLDRGNEQFF; abundance: few; d_gene: TRBD1; v_gene: TRBV29-1; j_gene: TRBJ2-1
CDR3nt: TGTGCCAGCAGTGACCCCGGGGCTGAAGCTTTCTTT; CDR3aa: CASSDPGAEAFF; abundance: NA; d_gene: NA; v_gene: TRBV6-4; j_gene: TRBJ1-1
CDR3nt: TGTGCCAGCAGCTTAGGAGTCGGTCGCGGCTACCTCGGGGAGACCCAGTACTTC; CDR3aa: CASSLGVGRGYLGETQYF; abundance: NA; d_gene: NA; v_gene: TRBV7-2; j_gene: TRBJ2-5
CDR3nt: TGTGCCAGCAGCGCCTCGGACAAATCATACGAGCAGTACTTC; CDR3aa: CASSASDKSYEQYF; abundance: NA; d_gene: NA; v_gene: TRBV12-3/TRBV12-4; j_gene: TRBJ2-7
CDR3nt: TGTGCCACCAGCAGCCGAAGATCGGGCACAACTAATGAAAAACTGTTTTTT; CDR3aa: CATSSRRSGTTNEKLFF; abundance: few; d_gene: NA; v_gene: TRBV15; j_gene: TRBJ1-4
CDR3nt: TGTGCCAGCAGCCCGGCCGAATCTCTAGCGGGGGGGTTGACAGATACGCAGTATTTT; CDR3aa: CASSPAESLAGGLTDTQYF; abundance: NA; d_gene: TRBD2; v_gene: TRBV4-2; j_gene: TRBJ2-3
CDR3nt: TGCAGCGTTGTGGCAACGGGCAGGAACACTGAAGCTTTCTTC; CDR3aa: CSVVATGRNTEAFF; abundance: NA; d_gene: NA; v_gene: TRBV29-1; j_gene: TRBJ1-1
CDR3nt: TGTGCCAGCAGGCCCAGGGGGTCCGGAGAGACCCAGTACTTC; CDR3aa: CASRPRGSGETQYF; abundance: few; d_gene: TRBD1; v_gene: TRBV27; j_gene: TRBJ2-5
CDR3nt: TGTGCCAGCAGCCAAGCCCCCGGTTCGGATGAGCAGTACTTC; CDR3aa: CASSQAPGSDEQYF; abundance: NA; d_gene: NA; v_gene: TRBV3-1; j_gene: TRBJ2-5
CDR3nt: TGTGCCAGCAGTTTCACGATTTTTGGGAAGGAAGAGACCCAGTACTTC; CDR3aa: CASSFTIFGKEETQYF; abundance: NA; d_gene: NA; v_gene: TRBV6-5; j_gene: TRBJ2-5
CDR3nt: TGCAGTGCTAGAGCCAAAGCATTATCTAACAATGAGCAGTTCTTC; CDR3aa: CSARAKALSNNEQFF; abundance: NA; d_gene: NA; v_gene: TRBV20-1; j_gene: TRBJ2-1
CDR3nt: TGCAGTGCTAGAGATGTAAGGACGGACACAGATACGCAGTATTTT; CDR3aa: CSARDVRTDTDTQYF; abundance: NA; d_gene: NA; v_gene: TRBV20-1; j_gene: TRBJ2-3
CDR3nt: TGTGCCACTACGAAAGACAGATCTAACTATGGCTACACCTTC; CDR3aa: CATTKDRSNYGYTF; abundance: NA; d_gene: NA; v_gene: TRBV15; j_gene: TRBJ1-2
CDR3nt: TGCAGTGCTAGCCCCCGGGACAGGGATGAAGCTTTCTTT; CDR3aa: CSASPRDRDEAFF; abundance: few; d_gene: TRBD1; v_gene: TRBV20-1; j_gene: TRBJ1-1
CDR3nt: TGTGCCAGCAGTTTTGTCCCCAAGCAAGAGACCCAGTACTTC; CDR3aa: CASSFVPKQETQYF; abundance: NA; d_gene: NA; v_gene: TRBV28; j_gene: TRBJ2-5
CDR3nt: TGTGCCAGCAGACCAGAGTTCGCTAACCCCACAGATACGCAGTATTTT; CDR3aa: CASRPEFANPTDTQYF; abundance: NA; d_gene: NA; v_gene: TRBV5-5; j_gene: TRBJ2-3
CDR3nt: TGTGCCAGCAGCACCGGACAGGGCTACGAGCAGTACTTC; CDR3aa: CASSTGQGYEQYF; abundance: many; d_gene: TRBD1; v_gene: TRBV7-2; j_gene: TRBJ2-7
CDR3nt: TGCGCCCAACGCCCACTGCGCAGGGGTACGCAGTATTTT; CDR3aa: CAQRPLRRGTQYF; abundance: NA; d_gene: NA; v_gene: TRBV5-1; j_gene: TRBJ2-3
CDR3nt: TGTGCCAGCAGCACCGGACAGGGGGCGAACACTGAAGCTTTCTTT; CDR3aa: CASSTGQGANTEAFF; abundance: NA; d_gene: TRBD1; v_gene: TRBV9; j_gene: TRBJ1-1
CDR3nt: TGCAGTGCTAGAGGAGACGCGTTATATGGCTACACCTTC; CDR3aa: CSARGDALYGYTF; abundance: NA; d_gene: NA; v_gene: TRBV20-1; j_gene: TRBJ1-2
CDR3nt: TGTGCCAGCAGCTCCCGGGACGGACGCACAGATACGCAGTATTTT; CDR3aa: CASSSRDGRTDTQYF; abundance: NA; d_gene: NA; v_gene: TRBV3-1; j_gene: TRBJ2-3
CDR3nt: TGTGCCATCAGTGAGTCGGGGGAGGGATGGGATGAGCAGTTCTTC; CDR3aa: CAISESGEGWDEQFF; abundance: NA; d_gene: TRBD2; v_gene: TRBV10-3; j_gene: TRBJ2-1
CDR3nt: TGCGCCAGCAGCCAAGAAGCGGGGGGGTCCTACAATGAGCAGTTCTTC; CDR3aa: CASSQEAGGSYNEQFF; abundance: few; d_gene: TRBD2; v_gene: TRBV4-3; j_gene: TRBJ2-1
CDR3nt: TGTGCCAGCAGTCCCGGGACGGATCGGGGCTACACCTTC; CDR3aa: CASSPGTDRGYTF; abundance: NA; d_gene: NA; v_gene: TRBV12-3/TRBV12-4; j_gene: TRBJ1-2
CDR3nt: TGTGCCAGCAGATCGACATTTTTCAAAGGTGGCTACACCTTC; CDR3aa: CASRSTFFKGGYTF; abundance: few; d_gene: NA; v_gene: TRBV12-3/TRBV12-4; j_gene: TRBJ1-2
CDR3nt: TGTGCCAGCAGGAGGAACACCCTCCCCCTCCACTTT; CDR3aa: CASRRNTLPLHF; abundance: NA; d_gene: NA; v_gene: TRBV12-3/TRBV12-4; j_gene: TRBJ1-6
CDR3nt: TGCAGTGCTAGATCTGAGACTAGCGGGGGGTCTTGGAATGAGCAGTTCTTC; CDR3aa: CSARSETSGGSWNEQFF; abundance: few; d_gene: TRBD2; v_gene: TRBV20-1; j_gene: TRBJ2-1
CDR3nt: TGCAGTGCTGCTAGCGGGGCCCCCAGTGAGCAGTTCTTC; CDR3aa: CSAASGAPSEQFF; abundance: NA; d_gene: TRBD2; v_gene: TRBV20-1; j_gene: TRBJ2-1
CDR3nt: TGTGCCAGCAGCCAAGATTTGGGGGTCTGGAATGAGCAGTTCTTC; CDR3aa: CASSQDLGVWNEQFF; abundance: NA; d_gene: NA; v_gene: TRBV3-1; j_gene: TRBJ2-1
CDR3nt: TGTGCCAGCAGCTTAGGGAGGACGGACTATGGTGGCTACACCTTC; CDR3aa: CASSLGRTDYGGYTF; abundance: NA; d_gene: NA; v_gene: TRBV7-2; j_gene: TRBJ1-2
CDR3nt: TGTGCCAGCAGTTGGGACAGGGGGTCGAACACCGGGGAGCTGTTTTTT; CDR3aa: CASSWDRGSNTGELFF; abundance: NA; d_gene: TRBD1; v_gene: TRBV6-5; j_gene: TRBJ2-2
CDR3nt: TGTGCCAGCAGATACAGGACACAAGACGCTTTCTTT; CDR3aa: CASRYRTQDAFF; abundance: once; d_gene: NA; v_gene: TRBV6-1; j_gene: TRBJ1-1
CDR3nt: TGTGCCAGCAGTTATGTCGGGACAGGGAGAGAGACCCAGTACTTC; CDR3aa: CASSYVGTGRETQYF; abundance: few; d_gene: TRBD1; v_gene: TRBV6-5; j_gene: TRBJ2-5
CDR3nt: TGTGCCACCAGTGATTCGACAGCCTACGAGCAGTACTTC; CDR3aa: CATSDSTAYEQYF; abundance: NA; d_gene: NA; v_gene: TRBV24-1; j_gene: TRBJ2-7
CDR3nt: TGTGCCAGCAGCTTACGATCGACTAGCGGGGCCAAATACAATGAGCAGTTCTTC; CDR3aa: CASSLRSTSGAKYNEQFF; abundance: NA; d_gene: TRBD2; v_gene: TRBV11-2; j_gene: TRBJ2-1
CDR3nt: TGTGCCAGCTCGCCCGGACAGTTTCACGTCTACACCTTC; CDR3aa: CASSPGQFHVYTF; abundance: NA; d_gene: NA; v_gene: TRBV18; j_gene: TRBJ1-2
CDR3nt: TGTGCCAGCAGTTTCTGGCAGGGTCCACAAGAGACCCAGTACTTC; CDR3aa: CASSFWQGPQETQYF; abundance: NA; d_gene: NA; v_gene: TRBV27; j_gene: TRBJ2-5
CDR3nt: TGTGCCAGCAAGGCGCTAGCGGGGGGTTCGTACAATGAGCAGTACTTC; CDR3aa: CASKALAGGSYNEQYF; abundance: NA; d_gene: TRBD2; v_gene: TRBV27; j_gene: TRBJ2-5
CDR3nt: TGTGCCAGCAGCGACACAGGGGGCGACTATGGCTACACCTTC; CDR3aa: CASSDTGGDYGYTF; abundance: NA; d_gene: TRBD1; v_gene: TRBV9; j_gene: TRBJ1-2
CDR3nt: TGTGCCAGCAGTTACAGGGCGGGGGGCTACGAGCAGTACTTC; CDR3aa: CASSYRAGGYEQYF; abundance: few; d_gene: TRBD2; v_gene: TRBV6-5; j_gene: TRBJ2-7